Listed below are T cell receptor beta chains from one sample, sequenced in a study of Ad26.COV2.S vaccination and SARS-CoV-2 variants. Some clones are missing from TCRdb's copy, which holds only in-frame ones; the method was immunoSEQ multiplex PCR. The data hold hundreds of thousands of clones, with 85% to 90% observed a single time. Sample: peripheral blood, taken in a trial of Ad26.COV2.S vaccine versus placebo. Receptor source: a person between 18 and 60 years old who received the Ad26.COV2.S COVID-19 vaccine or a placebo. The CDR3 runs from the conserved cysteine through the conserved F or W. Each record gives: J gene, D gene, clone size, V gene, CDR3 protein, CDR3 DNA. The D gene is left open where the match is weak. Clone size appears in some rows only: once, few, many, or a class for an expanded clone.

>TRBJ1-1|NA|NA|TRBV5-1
CASSLGRENTEAFF
TGCGCCAGCAGCTTGGGCAGGGAGAACACTGAAGCTTTCTTT
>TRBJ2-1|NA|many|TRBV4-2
CASSHPGPSEQFF
TGTGCCAGCAGCCATCCTGGCCCATCTGAGCAGTTCTTC
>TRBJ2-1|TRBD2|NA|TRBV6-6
CASRDSSGRGYNEQFF
TGTGCCAGCAGGGATTCTAGCGGGAGAGGGTACAATGAGCAGTTCTTC
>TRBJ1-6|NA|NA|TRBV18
CASSPAGYDSPLHF
TGTGCCAGCTCACCAGCAGGGTATGATTCACCCCTCCACTTT
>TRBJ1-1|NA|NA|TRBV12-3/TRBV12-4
CASNELGGTEAFF
TGTGCCAGCAACGAACTCGGGGGGACTGAAGCTTTCTTT
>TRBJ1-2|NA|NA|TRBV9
CASSAFGDYREGYTF
TGTGCCAGCAGCGCCTTTGGGGACTATAGAGAGGGCTACACCTTC
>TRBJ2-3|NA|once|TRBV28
CASSLSVDGRTDTQYF
TGTGCCAGCAGTTTATCCGTTGATGGGCGGACAGATACGCAGTATTTT
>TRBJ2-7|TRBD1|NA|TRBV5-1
CASSLGGQGSYEQYF
TGCGCCAGCAGCTTGGGGGGACAGGGCTCCTACGAGCAGTACTTC
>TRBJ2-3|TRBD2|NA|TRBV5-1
CASSSIAGAGDTQYF
TGCGCCAGCAGCTCCATAGCGGGAGCGGGAGATACGCAGTATTTT
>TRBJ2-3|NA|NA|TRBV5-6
CASSLWGLRGDTQYF
TGTGCCAGCAGCTTGTGGGGGCTCCGGGGAGATACGCAGTATTTT
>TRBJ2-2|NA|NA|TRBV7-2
CASSSPLGQGTGELFF
TGTGCCAGCAGCTCCCCCCTCGGGCAGGGGACCGGGGAGCTGTTTTTT
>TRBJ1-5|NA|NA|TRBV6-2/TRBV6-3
CASSYVGSDQPQHF
TGTGCCAGCAGTTACGTTGGGTCCGATCAGCCCCAGCATTTT
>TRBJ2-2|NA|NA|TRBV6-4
CASRQQGYTGELFF
TGTGCCAGCAGACAACAGGGTTACACCGGGGAGCTGTTTTTT
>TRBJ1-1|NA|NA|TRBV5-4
CASSPGQNTEAFF
TGTGCCAGCAGCCCCGGACAGAACACTGAAGCTTTCTTT
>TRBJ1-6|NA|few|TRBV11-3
CASSSRDSPLHF
TGTGCCAGCAGCTCGCGAGATTCACCCCTCCACTTT
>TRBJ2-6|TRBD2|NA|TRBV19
CASGGRAFSGANVLTF
TGTGCCAGTGGCGGGAGGGCGTTCTCTGGGGCCAACGTCCTGACTTTC
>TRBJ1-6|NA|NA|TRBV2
CASSRDGRAYNSPLHF
TGTGCCAGCAGCCGAGACGGACGGGCGTATAATTCACCCCTCCACTTT
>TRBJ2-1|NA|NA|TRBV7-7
CASSLRTSGGDEQFF
TGTGCCAGCAGCTTAAGGACGTCCGGAGGGGATGAGCAGTTCTTC
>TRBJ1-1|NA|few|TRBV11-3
CASSLTGTEAFF
TGTGCCAGCAGCCTGACAGGTACTGAAGCTTTCTTT
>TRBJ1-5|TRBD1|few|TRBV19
CASRAGQDYQPQHF
TGTGCCAGTAGGGCAGGACAGGATTATCAGCCCCAGCATTTT
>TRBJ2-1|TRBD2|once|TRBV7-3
CASSLMAASGTNEQFF
TGTGCCAGCAGCTTAATGGCGGCTAGCGGGACGAATGAGCAGTTCTTC
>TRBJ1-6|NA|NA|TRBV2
CASSAGWDSPLHF
TGTGCCAGCAGTGCAGGGTGGGATTCACCCCTCCACTTT
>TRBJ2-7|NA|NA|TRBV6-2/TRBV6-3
CASSWIHSSYEQYF
TGTGCCAGCAGTTGGATACACAGCTCCTACGAGCAGTACTTC
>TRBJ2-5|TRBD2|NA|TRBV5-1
CASSPGTSGLRRETQYF
TGCGCCAGCTCACCCGGGACTAGCGGCCTTCGGCGAGAGACCCAGTACTTC
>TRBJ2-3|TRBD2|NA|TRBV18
CATTLAVTDTQYF
TGTGCCACCACCCTAGCGGTTACAGATACGCAGTATTTT
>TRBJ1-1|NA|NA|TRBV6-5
CASSLTTWGTEAFF
TGTGCCAGCAGTTTAACCACCTGGGGGACTGAAGCTTTCTTT
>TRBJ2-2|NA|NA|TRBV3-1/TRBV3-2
CASSQGQQAGELFF
TGTGCCAGCAGCCAAGGTCAGCAAGCCGGGGAGCTGTTTTTT
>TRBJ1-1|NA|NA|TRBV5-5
CASSLAGEGTEAFF
TGTGCCAGCAGCTTGGCGGGGGAGGGCACTGAAGCTTTCTTT
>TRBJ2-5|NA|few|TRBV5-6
CASSLSASTQTQYF
TGTGCCAGCAGCTTGTCTGCTAGCACACAGACCCAGTACTTC
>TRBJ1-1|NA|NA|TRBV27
CASSGMGTEAFF
TGTGCCAGCAGTGGGATGGGGACTGAAGCTTTCTTT
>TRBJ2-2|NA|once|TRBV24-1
CATMGGSNTGELFF
TGTGCCACCATGGGAGGATCGAACACCGGGGAGCTGTTTTTT
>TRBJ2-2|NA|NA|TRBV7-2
CASSLPPYTGELFF
TGTGCCAGCAGCTTACCCCCATACACCGGGGAGCTGTTTTTT
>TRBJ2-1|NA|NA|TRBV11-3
CASSTGPRLNNEQFF
TGTGCCAGCAGCACCGGTCCGAGACTAAACAATGAGCAGTTCTTC
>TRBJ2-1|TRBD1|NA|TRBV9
CASSARDRGREQFF
TGTGCCAGCAGCGCCCGGGACAGGGGGCGAGAGCAGTTCTTC
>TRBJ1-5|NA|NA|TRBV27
CASSPHDFTGRGNQPQHF
TGTGCCAGCAGTCCTCATGATTTTACAGGGAGGGGTAATCAGCCCCAGCATTTT
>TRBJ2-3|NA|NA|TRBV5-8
CASSLGQTWTDTQYF
TGTGCCAGCAGCTTGGGACAGACCTGGACAGATACGCAGTATTTT
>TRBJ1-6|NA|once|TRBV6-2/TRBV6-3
CASSLMSGRYSPLHF
TGTGCCAGCAGCCTCATGTCCGGGCGGTATTCACCCCTCCACTTT
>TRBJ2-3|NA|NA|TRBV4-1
CASSHALNTDTQYF
TGCGCCAGCAGCCATGCTCTGAATACAGATACGCAGTATTTT
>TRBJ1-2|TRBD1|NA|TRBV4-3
CASSQVGTVFYGYTF
TGCGCCAGCAGCCAAGTCGGGACAGTTTTTTATGGCTACACCTTC
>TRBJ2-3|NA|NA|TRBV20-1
CSARDKDTQYF
TGCAGTGCTAGAGATAAAGATACGCAGTATTTT
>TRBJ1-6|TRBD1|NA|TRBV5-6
CASSLQQGAISPLHF
TGTGCCAGCAGCTTGCAGCAGGGGGCGATTTCACCCCTCCACTTT
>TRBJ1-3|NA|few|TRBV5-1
CASSSEGTYSGNTIYF
TGCGCCAGCAGCTCGGAGGGCACTTACTCTGGAAACACCATATATTTT
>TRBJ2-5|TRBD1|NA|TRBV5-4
CASSLTGAQETQYF
TGTGCCAGCAGCTTGACAGGGGCTCAAGAGACCCAGTACTTC
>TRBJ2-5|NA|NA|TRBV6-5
CASSHVAGQQETQYF
TGTGCCAGCAGCCACGTCGCGGGACAGCAAGAGACCCAGTACTTC
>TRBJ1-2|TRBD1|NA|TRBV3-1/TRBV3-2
CASSFNTGTGNGYTF
TGTGCCAGCAGCTTTAATACCGGGACAGGGAATGGCTACACCTTC
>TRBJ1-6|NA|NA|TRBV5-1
CASSLEGGLPLHF
TGCGCCAGCAGCTTGGAGGGGGGGTTACCCCTCCACTTT
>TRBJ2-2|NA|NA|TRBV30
CAWSVRGPLNTGELFF
TGTGCCTGGAGTGTGAGAGGACCCTTGAACACCGGGGAGCTGTTTTTT
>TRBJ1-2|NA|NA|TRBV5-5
CASSFGEYVGYTF
TGTGCCAGCAGCTTTGGGGAGTACGTTGGCTACACCTTC
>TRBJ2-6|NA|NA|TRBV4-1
CASSLFEVTGANVLTF
TGCGCCAGCAGCCTTTTTGAGGTTACTGGGGCCAACGTCCTGACTTTC
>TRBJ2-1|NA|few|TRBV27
CASSAGTSSYNEQFF
TGTGCCAGCAGCGCGGGGACATCCTCCTACAATGAGCAGTTCTTC
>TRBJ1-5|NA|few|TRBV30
CAWGGNRPQHF
TGTGCCTGGGGGGGGAATCGGCCCCAGCATTTT
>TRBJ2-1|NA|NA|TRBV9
CASSVIVSSYNEQFF
TGTGCCAGCAGCGTGATCGTATCGTCCTACAATGAGCAGTTCTTC
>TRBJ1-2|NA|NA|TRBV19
CASSMELYGYTF
TGTGCCAGTAGTATGGAGCTTTATGGCTACACCTTC